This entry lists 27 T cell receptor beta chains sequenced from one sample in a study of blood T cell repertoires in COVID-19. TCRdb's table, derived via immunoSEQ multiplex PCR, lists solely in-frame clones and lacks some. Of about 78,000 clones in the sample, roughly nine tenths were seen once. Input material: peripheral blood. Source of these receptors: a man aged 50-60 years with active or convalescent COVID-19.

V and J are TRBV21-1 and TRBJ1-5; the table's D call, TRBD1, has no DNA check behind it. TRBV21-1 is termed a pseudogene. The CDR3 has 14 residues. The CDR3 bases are TGTGCCAGCAGGAAAGCCTGGGCCCTGGAGCCCCAGCATTTT. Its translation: CASRKAWALEPQHF.

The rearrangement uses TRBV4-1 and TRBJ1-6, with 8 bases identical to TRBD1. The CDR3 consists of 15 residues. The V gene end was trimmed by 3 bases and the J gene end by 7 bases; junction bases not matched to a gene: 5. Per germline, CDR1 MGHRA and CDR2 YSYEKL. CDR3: CASSHPGGANSPLHF. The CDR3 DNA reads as TGCGCCAGCAGCCATCCAGGGGGCGCGAATTCACCCCTCCACTTT.

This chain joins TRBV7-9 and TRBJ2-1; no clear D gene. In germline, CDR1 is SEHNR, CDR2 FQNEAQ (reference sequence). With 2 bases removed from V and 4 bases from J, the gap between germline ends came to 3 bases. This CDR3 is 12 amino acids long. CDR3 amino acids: CASSLRYNEQFF. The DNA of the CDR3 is TGTGCCAGCAGCTTACGGTACAATGAGCAGTTCTTC.

This CDR3 reads CASSYENGAGGVNQPQHF. The CDR3 DNA is TGTGCCAGCAGTTACGAGAACGGGGCAGGGGGCGTCAATCAGCCCCAGCATTTT. V is TRBV6-2 or TRBV6-3 and J is TRBJ1-5; the match to TRBD1 covers 8 bases. Germline V gives CDR1 MNHEY, CDR2 SVGEGT. V lost 2 bases and J lost 3; bases outside the gene matches: 12. CDR3 length: 18 residues.

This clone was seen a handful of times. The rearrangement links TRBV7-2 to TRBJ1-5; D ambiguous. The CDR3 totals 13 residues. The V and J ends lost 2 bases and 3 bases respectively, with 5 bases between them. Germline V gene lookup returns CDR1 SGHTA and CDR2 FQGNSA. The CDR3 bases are TGTGCCAGCAGCTTACAGGTCAATCAGCCCCAGCATTTT. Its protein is CASSLQVNQPQHF.

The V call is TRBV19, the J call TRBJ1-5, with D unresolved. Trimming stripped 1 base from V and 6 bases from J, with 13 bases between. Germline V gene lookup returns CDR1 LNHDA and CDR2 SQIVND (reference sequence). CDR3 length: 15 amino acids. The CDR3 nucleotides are TGTGCCAGTAGTATAGGATTCGCGTTGAGTCAGCCCCAGCATTTT. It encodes CASSIGFALSQPQHF.

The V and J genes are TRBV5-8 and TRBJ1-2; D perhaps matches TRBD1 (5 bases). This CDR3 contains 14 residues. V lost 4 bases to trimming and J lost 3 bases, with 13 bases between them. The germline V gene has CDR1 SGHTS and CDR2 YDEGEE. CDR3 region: CASSPAGWDYGYTF. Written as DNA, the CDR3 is TGTGCCAGCAGCCCGGCAGGGTGGGACTATGGCTACACCTTC.

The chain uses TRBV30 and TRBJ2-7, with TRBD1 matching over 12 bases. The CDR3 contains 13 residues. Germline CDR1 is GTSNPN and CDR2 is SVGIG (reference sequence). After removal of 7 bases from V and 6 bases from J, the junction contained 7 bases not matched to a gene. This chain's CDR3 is CASAGQGAGEQYF. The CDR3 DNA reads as TGTGCCTCTGCGGGACAGGGGGCAGGCGAGCAGTACTTC.

CDR3 sequence reads: CASSLQTGTSPLHF. The CDR3 bases are TGTGCCAGCAGCCTTCAGACAGGGACCTCACCCCTCCACTTT. This chain connects TRBV5-4 to TRBJ1-6; 7 bases fit TRBD1. Germline V gene data show CDR1 as SGHNT and CDR2 as YYREEE (reference sequence). The junction had 8 bases not matched to a gene; V was cut back by 4 bases and J by 10 bases. The CDR3 consists of 14 residues.

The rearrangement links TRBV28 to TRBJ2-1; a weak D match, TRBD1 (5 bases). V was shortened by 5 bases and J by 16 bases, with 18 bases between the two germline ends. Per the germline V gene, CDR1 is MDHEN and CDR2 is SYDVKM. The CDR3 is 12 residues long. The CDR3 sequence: CASSTKAKGKFF. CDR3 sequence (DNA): TGTGCCAGCAGTACGAAAGCCAAGGGGAAATTCTTC. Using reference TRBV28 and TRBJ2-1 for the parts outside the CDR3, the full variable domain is DVKVTQSSRYLVKRTGEKVFLECVQDMDHENMFWYRQDPGLGLRLIYFSYDVKMKEKGDIPEGYSVSREKKERFSLILESASTNQTSMYLCASSTKAKGKFFGPGTRLTVL.

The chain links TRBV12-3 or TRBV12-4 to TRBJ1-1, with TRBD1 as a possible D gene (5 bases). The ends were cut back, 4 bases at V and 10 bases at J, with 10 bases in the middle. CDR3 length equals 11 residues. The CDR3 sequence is CASSWGEVAFF. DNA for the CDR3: TGTGCCAGCAGTTGGGGGGAGGTAGCTTTCTTT.

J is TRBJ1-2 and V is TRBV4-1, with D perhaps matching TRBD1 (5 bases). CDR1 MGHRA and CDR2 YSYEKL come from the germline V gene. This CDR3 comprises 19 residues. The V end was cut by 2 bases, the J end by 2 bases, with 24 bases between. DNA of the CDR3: TGCGCCAGCAGCCAACTCGCTGGCGACAGTTATCCCCGGAACTATGGCTACACCTTC. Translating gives CASSQLAGDSYPRNYGYTF.

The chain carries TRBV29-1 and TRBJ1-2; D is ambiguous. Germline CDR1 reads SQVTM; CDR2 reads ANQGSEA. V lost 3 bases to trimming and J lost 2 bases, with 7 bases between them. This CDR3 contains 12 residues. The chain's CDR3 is CSVDSENYGYTF. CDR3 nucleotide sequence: TGCAGCGTTGACTCCGAGAACTATGGCTACACCTTC.

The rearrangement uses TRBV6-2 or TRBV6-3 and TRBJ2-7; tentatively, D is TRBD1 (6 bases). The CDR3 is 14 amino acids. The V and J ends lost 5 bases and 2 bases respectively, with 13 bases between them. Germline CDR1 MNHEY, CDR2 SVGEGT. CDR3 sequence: CASSRQAIPYEQYV. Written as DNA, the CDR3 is TGTGCCAGCAGTAGACAGGCCATACCCTACGAGCAGTACGTC.

The CDR3 reads CASITGFNTGELFF. For the CDR3, the DNA is TGTGCCAGCATAACGGGTTTTAACACCGGGGAGCTGTTTTTT. J is TRBJ2-2 and V is TRBV6-5; no clear D. Trimming removed 7 bases from V and 2 bases from J, with 11 bases in between. This CDR3 has 14 amino acids. Looked up from germline, CDR1 is MNHEY and CDR2 is SVGAGI.

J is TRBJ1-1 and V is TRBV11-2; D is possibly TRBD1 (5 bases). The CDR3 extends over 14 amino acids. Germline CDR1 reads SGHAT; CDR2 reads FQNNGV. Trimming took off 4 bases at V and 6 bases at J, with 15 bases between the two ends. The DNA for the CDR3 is TGTGCCAGCAGCTCCCCGCTCACGGGGGCTGAAGCTTTCTTT. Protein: CASSSPLTGAEAFF. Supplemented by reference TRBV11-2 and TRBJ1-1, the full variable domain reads EAGVAQSPRYKIIEKRQSVAFWCNPISGHATLYWYQQILGQGPKLLIQFQNNGVVDDSQLPKDRFSAERLKGVDSTLKIQPAKLEDSAVYLCASSSPLTGAEAFFGQGTRLTVV.

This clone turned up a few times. CDR3 DNA: TGTGCCAGCAGTTCCTACGGGGAGGGACCTAAAGCTTTCTTT. Amino acid sequence: CASSSYGEGPKAFF. V usage is TRBV28 and J usage is TRBJ1-1; weak D call: TRBD1 (5 bases). CDR1 is MDHEN, CDR2 SYDVKM, per germline. The CDR3 contains 14 residues. Trimming stripped 4 bases from V and 9 bases from J, with 18 bases between.

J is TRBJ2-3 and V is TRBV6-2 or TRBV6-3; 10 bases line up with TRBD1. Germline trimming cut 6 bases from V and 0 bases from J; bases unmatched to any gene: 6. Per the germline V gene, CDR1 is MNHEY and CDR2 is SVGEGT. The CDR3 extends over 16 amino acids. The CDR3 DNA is TGTGCCAGCAGCCTGACAGGGGGCGCTAGCACAGATACGCAGTATTTT. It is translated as CASSLTGGASTDTQYF.

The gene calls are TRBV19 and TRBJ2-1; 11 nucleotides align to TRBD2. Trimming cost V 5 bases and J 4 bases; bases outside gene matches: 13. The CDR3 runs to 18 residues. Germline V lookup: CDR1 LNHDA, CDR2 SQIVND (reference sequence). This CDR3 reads CASSSQIPGLAVYNEQFF. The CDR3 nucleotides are TGTGCCAGTAGTTCACAAATTCCGGGACTAGCGGTTTACAATGAGCAGTTCTTC.

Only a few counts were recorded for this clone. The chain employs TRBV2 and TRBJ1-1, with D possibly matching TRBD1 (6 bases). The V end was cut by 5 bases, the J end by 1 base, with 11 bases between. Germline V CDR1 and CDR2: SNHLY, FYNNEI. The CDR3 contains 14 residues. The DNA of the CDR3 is TGTGCCAGCAGTTTTCAGACAGGGAACACTGAAGCTTTCTTT. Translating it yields CASSFQTGNTEAFF.

CDR3 protein: CASSGLAGASEQFF. The CDR3 coding sequence is TGTGCCAGCAGTGGACTAGCGGGGGCCAGTGAGCAGTTCTTC. The genes are TRBV2 and TRBJ2-1, with TRBD2 identical over 12 bases. CDR1 is SNHLY, CDR2 FYNNEI, per germline. Trimming cost V 4 bases and J 9 bases; bases outside gene matches: 4. The CDR3 length is 14 residues.

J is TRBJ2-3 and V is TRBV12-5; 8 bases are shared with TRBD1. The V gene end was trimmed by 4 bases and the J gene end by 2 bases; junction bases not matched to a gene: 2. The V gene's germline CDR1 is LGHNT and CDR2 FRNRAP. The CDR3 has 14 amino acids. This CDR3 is CASGSGQATDTQYF. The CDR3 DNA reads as TGTGCTAGTGGTTCGGGACAGGCCACAGATACGCAGTATTTT.

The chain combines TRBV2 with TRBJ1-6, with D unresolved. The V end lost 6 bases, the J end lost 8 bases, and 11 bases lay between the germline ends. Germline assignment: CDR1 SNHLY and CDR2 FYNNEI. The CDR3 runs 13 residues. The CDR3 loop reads CASRVVLDSPLHF. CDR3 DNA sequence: TGTGCCAGCAGGGTAGTATTGGATTCACCCCTCCACTTT.

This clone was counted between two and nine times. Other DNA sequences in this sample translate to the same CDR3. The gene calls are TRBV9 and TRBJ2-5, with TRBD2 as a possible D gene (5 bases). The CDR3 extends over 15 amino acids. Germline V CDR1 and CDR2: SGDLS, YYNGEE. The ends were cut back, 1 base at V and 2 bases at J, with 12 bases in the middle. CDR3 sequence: CASSVLGRGQETQYF. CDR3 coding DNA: TGTGCCAGCAGCGTATTAGGACGGGGTCAAGAGACCCAGTACTTC.

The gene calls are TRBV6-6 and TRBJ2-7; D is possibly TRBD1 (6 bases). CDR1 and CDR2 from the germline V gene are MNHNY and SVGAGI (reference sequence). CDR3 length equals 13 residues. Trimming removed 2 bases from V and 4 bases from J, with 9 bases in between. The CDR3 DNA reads TGTGCCAGCAGTTACCCAGGGGAGTACGAGCAGTACTTC. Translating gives CASSYPGEYEQYF.

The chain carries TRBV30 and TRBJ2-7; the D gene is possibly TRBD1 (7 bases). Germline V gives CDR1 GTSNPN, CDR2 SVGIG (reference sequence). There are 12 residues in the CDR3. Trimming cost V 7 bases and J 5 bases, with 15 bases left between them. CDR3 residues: CASSRGENEQYF. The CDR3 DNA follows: TGTGCCTCCTCCAGGGGGGAGAACGAGCAGTACTTC.

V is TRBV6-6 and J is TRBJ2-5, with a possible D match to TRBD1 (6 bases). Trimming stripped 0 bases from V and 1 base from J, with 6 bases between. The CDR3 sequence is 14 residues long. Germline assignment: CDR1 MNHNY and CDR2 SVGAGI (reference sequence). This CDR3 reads CASSYSDSQETQYF. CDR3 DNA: TGTGCCAGCAGTTACTCGGACAGCCAAGAGACCCAGTACTTC.